The rows below give T cell receptor beta chains drawn from one sample of a study of blood T cell repertoires in COVID-19. Data came from immunoSEQ multiplex PCR; TCRdb stores just in-frame clones and leaves some out. This table has roughly 190,000 clones, around 85% appearing once. The specimen was PBMCs or T cells enriched from blood (not recorded which). All receptors derive from a woman aged 25 to 39 who had recovered from COVID-19. CDR3s include the opening cysteine and the closing phenylalanine or tryptophan. A D gene is named only where the DNA matches it firmly. Some rows mark clone size as missing; the rest say once, few, many or name a class of expanded clone.

len,v_gene,d_gene,j_gene,abundance,CDR3aa,CDR3nt
18,TRBV11-2,TRBD1,TRBJ2-5,.,CASSLEAWGRGSRQTQYF,TGTGCCAGCAGCCTAGAGGCGTGGGGCAGGGGGTCCAGACAGACCCAGTACTTC
11,TRBV5-8,.,TRBJ1-1,.,CASSSQMVAFF,TGTGCCAGCAGCTCCCAGATGGTAGCTTTCTTT
15,TRBV7-2,TRBD1,TRBJ1-4,.,CASSSSAGGGEKLFF,TGTGCCAGCAGCTCAAGCGCAGGGGGTGGTGAAAAACTGTTTTTT
15,TRBV6-5,.,TRBJ1-2,.,CASSRPRGGRFGYTF,TGTGCCAGCAGTCGCCCGAGGGGGGGCAGGTTTGGCTACACCTTC
13,TRBV5-4,.,TRBJ1-2,.,CASSLRENYGYTF,TGTGCCAGCAGCTTGAGGGAGAACTATGGCTACACCTTC
16,TRBV18,.,TRBJ1-1,.,CASSPGQNSVNTEAFF,TGTGCCAGCTCACCAGGACAGAACAGCGTAAACACTGAAGCTTTCTTT
14,TRBV4-2,.,TRBJ2-3,.,CASSQPKRTDTQYF,TGTGCCAGCAGCCAACCTAAGAGGACAGATACGCAGTATTTT
15,TRBV5-6,.,TRBJ2-3,.,CASSLDRLSTDTQYF,TGTGCCAGCAGCTTGGACAGGCTTAGCACAGATACGCAGTATTTT
14,TRBV3-1/TRBV3-2,.,TRBJ2-3,.,CASSQGIGGDTQYF,TGTGCCAGCAGCCAAGGAATCGGGGGAGATACGCAGTATTTT
13,TRBV12-3/TRBV12-4,.,TRBJ1-1,once,CASSLLRDTEAFF,TGTGCCAGCAGTTTGCTGAGGGACACTGAAGCTTTCTTT
16,TRBV7-2,TRBD2,TRBJ2-7,.,CASSFGLAGGAEEQYF,TGTGCCAGCAGCTTCGGACTAGCGGGAGGAGCGGAGGAGCAGTACTTC
15,TRBV9,.,TRBJ2-1,.,CASSVDIAELNEQFF,TGTGCCAGCAGCGTAGATATAGCAGAACTAAATGAGCAGTTCTTC
12,TRBV5-1,.,TRBJ2-7,once,CASSQPLGEQYF,TGCGCCAGCAGCCAACCACTCGGCGAGCAGTACTTC
14,TRBV5-4,.,TRBJ2-1,once,CASSLPGTYNEQFF,TGTGCCAGCAGCTTGCCGGGTACCTACAATGAGCAGTTCTTC
13,TRBV24-1,.,TRBJ2-7,.,CATSDSGTYEQYF,TGTGCCACCAGTGATTCCGGGACCTACGAGCAGTACTTC